This T cell receptor beta chain emerged from a study of lymphopenia after photon versus proton radiotherapy. Whole-study findings and limits: After lymphocyte nadir, photon-treated repertoires showed oligoclonal expansion, especially CD8+ Temra.

About this clone itself: Its antigen is not identified.

Using immunoSEQ multiplex PCR, the repertoire was profiled, and TCRdb retains in-frame clones only, with some absent. Of around 150,000 clones listed, 70% to 90% are singletons. V was clipped by 6 bases and J by 0 bases, with 7 bases between them. CDR3 size: 13 residues. CDR1 is LNHDA and CDR2 is SQIVND in the germline V gene (reference sequence). V is TRBV19 and J is TRBJ2-3; no firm D call. The sequenced sample was peripheral blood, obtained from a patient treated with photon-based radiotherapy. This receptor was identified in a man aged 50 to 60 with gastric cancer. CDR3 sequence: CASRGASTDTQYF. CDR3 DNA sequence: TGTGCCAGTAGAGGTGCTAGCACAGATACGCAGTATTTT.